Shown below are 25 T cell receptor beta chains from a single sample sequenced in a study of cytotoxic CD8 clonotypes in ibrutinib-treated CLL. The table came from immunoSEQ multiplex PCR; TCRdb's copy has only in-frame clones and leaves some out. This table has fewer than 300,000 clones, approximately 76% appearing once. The specimen was PBMCs, collected at disease progression, from a patient treated with ibrutinib. The receptors were gathered from a human donor with chronic lymphocytic leukemia.

This chain joins TRBV10-3 and TRBJ2-7; 10 bases match TRBD1. Per the germline V gene, CDR1 is ENHRY and CDR2 is SYGVKD. The V segment lost 6 bases and the J segment 2 bases; nucleotides outside the gene matches: 4. The CDR3 extends over 14 amino acids. For the CDR3, the DNA is TGTGCCATCAGAATGACAGGGGGCACCTACGAGCAGTACTTC. It encodes CAIRMTGGTYEQYF.

V gene TRBV7-6 combines with J gene TRBJ2-1; D remains ambiguous. The CDR3 covers 16 residues. V was clipped by 1 base and J by 8 bases, with 18 bases between them. The germline V gene has CDR1 SGHVS and CDR2 FNYEAQ. Written as DNA, the CDR3 is TGTGCCAGCAGCTTAGGGGGTGTGGCTAGGATCGATGAGCAGTTCTTC. It is translated as CASSLGGVARIDEQFF.

The genes are TRBV19 and TRBJ2-1, with a weak D call TRBD2 (5 bases). The V gene's germline CDR1 is LNHDA and CDR2 SQIVND (reference sequence). Trimming cost V 5 bases and J 6 bases, with 14 bases left between them. The CDR3 sequence is 14 residues long. The CDR3 region is CASSLIGLFNEQFF. DNA for the CDR3: TGTGCCAGTAGTCTCATAGGACTGTTCAATGAGCAGTTCTTC.

CDR3 in DNA: TGCGCCAGCAGTCGTAGCGGGTACCGGGACACCCTAATCACCGGGGAGCTGTTTTTT. It yields the protein CASSRSGYRDTLITGELFF. The V gene is TRBV5-1, the J gene TRBJ2-2; tentative D call: TRBD2 (7 bases). V dropped 5 bases and J dropped 4 bases, with 27 bases sitting between them. CDR3 length: 19 amino acids. Germline V gene lookup returns CDR1 SGHRS and CDR2 YFSETQ. The full variable domain, completed using reference TRBV5-1 and TRBJ2-2, is KAGVTQTPRYLIKTRGQQVTLSCSPISGHRSVSWYQQTPGQGLQFLFEYFSETQRNKGNFPGRFSGRQFSNSRSEMNVSTLELGDSALYLCASSRSGYRDTLITGELFFGEGSRLTVL.

The count of this clone is one. The chain carries TRBV7-3 and TRBJ2-1; a weak D match, TRBD1 (5 bases). V was clipped by 0 bases and J by 8 bases, with 20 bases between them. This CDR3 has 17 amino acids. Germline-derived CDR1 and CDR2 are SGHTA and FQGTGA. CDR3 sequence: CASSLTPWQGDWDEQFF. CDR3 bases: TGTGCCAGCAGCTTAACGCCGTGGCAGGGTGACTGGGATGAGCAGTTCTTC.

The chain couples TRBV10-3 to TRBJ2-5; the match to TRBD2 covers 7 bases. With 3 bases clipped from V and 1 base from J, the junction kept 5 bases outside the gene matches. Germline loops: CDR1 ENHRY, CDR2 SYGVKD. The CDR3 is 15 residues long. The CDR3 sequence: CAISDPPGGQETQYF. For the CDR3, the DNA is TGTGCCATCAGTGACCCCCCGGGGGGCCAAGAGACCCAGTACTTC.

This sequence joins TRBV6-9 and TRBJ1-1, with D uncertain. Germline lookup yields CDR1 MNHGY and CDR2 SVAAGI. Trimming took 3 bases from V and 2 from J, leaving 4 bases between them. The CDR3 runs to 12 residues. The CDR3, as DNA: TGTGCCAGCAGTTACCCCAACACTGAAGCTTTCTTT. Its protein product is CASSYPNTEAFF.

The chain is built from TRBV9 and TRBJ2-7, with D perhaps matching TRBD1 (5 bases). There are 17 residues in the CDR3. V gave up 6 bases and J gave up 2 bases, with 24 bases separating them. The V gene's germline CDR1 is SGDLS and CDR2 YYNGEE. In DNA form, the CDR3 reads TGTGCCAGCACCCCTACCTACGACAGAACACACACCTACGAGCAGTACTTC. It specifies CASTPTYDRTHTYEQYF.

The chain combines TRBV15 with TRBJ1-2; TRBD1 matches 7 bases. From germline, CDR1 is LNHNV and CDR2 YYDKDF (reference sequence). The CDR3 is made up of 18 amino acids. V lost 0 bases to trimming and J lost 8 bases; unmatched junction nucleotides: 18. CDR3 in amino acids: CATSRDHRQGPGGWGYTF. DNA for the CDR3: TGTGCCACCAGCAGAGATCATAGGCAGGGGCCAGGGGGTTGGGGCTACACCTTC.

V and J are TRBV18 and TRBJ1-1, with a possible D match to TRBD1 (5 bases). Germline V gives CDR1 KGHSH, CDR2 LQKENI. The length of the CDR3 is 14 residues. Trimming pared 3 bases from V and 5 bases from J, leaving 13 bases between. For the CDR3, the DNA is TGTGCCAGCTCACCGAATCAGGGCCCGACTGAAGCTTTCTTT. Amino acid sequence: CASSPNQGPTEAFF. Looking up the rest from reference TRBV18 and TRBJ1-1 gives the full variable domain: NAGVMQNPRHLVRRRGQEARLRCSPMKGHSHVYWYRQLPEEGLKFMVYLQKENIIDESGMPKERFSAEFPKEGPSILRIQQVVRGDSAAYFCASSPNQGPTEAFFGQGTRLTVV.

The chain joins TRBV11-2 to TRBJ2-1; 12 positions match TRBD2. Losses at the gene ends were 2 bases for V and 10 bases for J; bases not matched to a gene: 0. The CDR3 spans 13 residues. Germline V gene data show CDR1 as SGHAT and CDR2 as FQNNGV. The CDR3 loop is CASSLLAGGEQFF. CDR3 sequence (DNA): TGTGCCAGCAGCTTACTAGCGGGGGGGGAGCAGTTCTTC.

This chain connects TRBV10-3 to TRBJ2-3; a possible D gene is TRBD1 (6 bases). V lost 5 bases and J 3 bases, leaving 9 bases between the germline ends. The germline V gene has CDR1 ENHRY and CDR2 SYGVKD. CDR3 length: 13 residues. The CDR3 DNA reads TGTGCCATCAGTCCACAGGGAACAGATACGCAGTATTTT. Translated: CAISPQGTDTQYF.

V is TRBV7-2 and J is TRBJ2-5; no clear D gene. The CDR3 length is 14 residues. Between the trimmed V and J ends, which lost 1 base and 1 base, there was a span of 7 bases. Germline lookup yields CDR1 SGHTA and CDR2 FQGNSA. CDR3 residues: CASSLGRSQETQYF. CDR3 nucleotide sequence: TGTGCCAGCAGCTTAGGACGGAGCCAAGAGACCCAGTACTTC. Full variable domain (remainder filled in from reference TRBV7-2 and TRBJ2-5): GAGVSQSPSNKVTEKGKDVELRCDPISGHTALYWYRQSLGQGLEFLIYFQGNSAPDKSGLPSDRFSAERTGGSVSTLTIQRTQQEDSAVYLCASSLGRSQETQYFGPGTRLLVL.

The V and J genes are TRBV6-4 and TRBJ2-7; TRBD2 is a possible D gene (6 bases). This CDR3 spans 13 amino acids. The V end was cut by 8 bases, the J end by 3 bases, with 14 bases between. Germline lookup yields CDR1 MRHNA and CDR2 SNTAGT. CDR3 sequence reads: CASRGLPVYEQYF. CDR3 bases: TGTGCCAGCCGAGGACTACCCGTCTACGAGCAGTACTTC.

This clone has only a few counts. The genes are TRBV11-1 and TRBJ2-3; 7 bases align to TRBD1. Germline V lookup: CDR1 SGHAT, CDR2 FQDESV (reference sequence). This CDR3 is 16 amino acids long. Losses at the gene ends were 6 bases for V and 4 bases for J; bases not matched to a gene: 13. CDR3 amino acids: CASSQRQGKRADTQYF. For the CDR3, the DNA is TGTGCCAGCAGTCAACGACAGGGAAAAAGAGCAGATACGCAGTATTTT. The whole variable domain, filled in from reference TRBV11-1 and TRBJ2-3, reads EAEVAQSPRYKITEKSQAVAFWCDPISGHATLYWYRQILGQGPELLVQFQDESVVDDSQLPKDRFSAERLKGVDSTLKIQPAELGDSAMYLCASSQRQGKRADTQYFGPGTRLTVL.

This clone was observed once. CDR3 DNA sequence: TGTGCCAGCAGGGGCAGATTCTTGAACACTGAAGCTTTCTTT. Its translation: CASRGRFLNTEAFF. This chain joins TRBV2 and TRBJ1-1, with no clear D. In germline, CDR1 is SNHLY, CDR2 FYNNEI. The CDR3 covers 14 residues. Deletions cut 6 bases from V and 0 bases from J, with 11 bases between.

The CDR3 reads CASSHDRDRDFGLNTGELFF. DNA of the CDR3: TGCGCCAGCAGCCATGACCGGGACAGGGACTTTGGCTTGAACACCGGGGAGCTGTTTTTT. This chain connects TRBV4-1 to TRBJ2-2; 9 nucleotides match TRBD1. Germline loops: CDR1 MGHRA, CDR2 YSYEKL. This CDR3 contains 20 residues. Trimming took 3 bases from V and 1 from J; bases not matched to a gene: 15.

This clone was picked up a small number of times. This chain joins TRBV7-8 and TRBJ1-1, with a possible D match to TRBD1 (6 bases). The V end was cut by 5 bases, the J end by 1 base, with 8 bases between. In germline, CDR1 is SGHVS, CDR2 FQNEAQ. The CDR3 runs to 13 residues. CDR3 sequence (DNA): TGTGCCAGCAGCATGGGACAGAACACTGAAGCTTTCTTT. It specifies CASSMGQNTEAFF.

The J gene is TRBJ2-3, the V gene TRBV7-8; possibly TRBD2 for D (7 bases). Trimming cost V 3 bases and J 1 base, with 14 bases left between them. Per the germline V gene, CDR1 is SGHVS and CDR2 is FQNEAQ. The CDR3 sequence is 16 residues long. The CDR3 loop reads CASSLGGGAGTDTQYF. Written as DNA, the CDR3 is TGTGCCAGCAGCTTGGGAGGGGGAGCTGGCACAGATACGCAGTATTTT.

The chain joins TRBV25-1 to TRBJ2-1, with a tentative D call TRBD2 (6 bases). Germline V gives CDR1 MGHDK, CDR2 SYGVNS. This CDR3 is built from 12 residues. The CDR3 coding sequence is TGTGCTTCAACGCCGGGGGTAAATGAGCAGTTCTTC. Translation: CASTPGVNEQFF.

The DNA for the CDR3 is TGCGCCAGGATTTGGGGGCAGGAGGGAGATACGCAGTATTTT. It encodes CARIWGQEGDTQYF. The V call is TRBV5-1, the J call TRBJ2-3, with D perhaps being TRBD1 or TRBD2 (6 bases each). V dropped 8 bases and J dropped 5 bases, with 18 bases sitting between them. CDR1 and CDR2 from the germline V gene are SGHRS and YFSETQ. This CDR3 region has 14 residues.

The rearrangement uses TRBV11-2 and TRBJ2-7; 13 nucleotides agree with TRBD2. The V gene's germline CDR1 is SGHAT and CDR2 FQNNGV. Unmatched junction bases numbered 1, after V lost 4 bases and J lost 4 bases. The CDR3 has 14 residues. This CDR3 reads CASSSLAGGYEQYF. As DNA, the CDR3 is TGTGCCAGCAGCTCACTAGCGGGAGGGTACGAGCAGTACTTC.

This chain connects TRBV19 to TRBJ2-7, with D perhaps matching TRBD1 (6 bases). The germline V gene has CDR1 LNHDA and CDR2 SQIVND (reference sequence). V lost 1 base, J lost 6 bases, and 10 bases lay in between. The CDR3 is 13 amino acids. The CDR3 loop is CASSIATGFEQYF. The CDR3 region has the DNA TGTGCCAGTAGTATAGCGACAGGATTCGAGCAGTACTTC.

This chain uses TRBV7-2 with TRBJ1-1; TRBD1 aligns across 8 bases. The germline CDR1 and CDR2 sequences are SGHTA and FQGNSA. The ends lost 5 bases at V and 0 bases at J; junction bases unmatched: 5. The CDR3 has 15 residues. CDR3 nucleotide sequence: TGTGCCAGCAGCGGACAGGGTGGGATGAACACTGAAGCTTTCTTT. Amino acids: CASSGQGGMNTEAFF.

The rearrangement links TRBV28 to TRBJ2-7; 9 nucleotides line up with TRBD2. CDR1 is MDHEN, CDR2 SYDVKM, per germline. This CDR3 region has 13 residues. The V and J ends lost 1 base and 11 bases, in that order; junction bases with no gene match: 6. CDR3 sequence (DNA): TGTGCCAGCAGTTTATCGGCGCGGGAGGGCGAGTACTTC. Translation gives CASSLSAREGEYF.